The clone carrying this T cell receptor beta chain was recorded many times. These data are taken from a study of Graves' ophthalmopathy and Graves' hyperthyroidism. The germline V gene encodes CDR1 SNHLY and CDR2 FYNNEI. This CDR3 is built from 16 residues. Unmatched junction bases numbered 13, after V lost 6 bases and J lost 3 bases. Amplifying from RNA transcripts, the study obtained TCR beta CDR3 regions. RT-PCR with HTBI primers came first, then second-round multiplex PCR. MiXCR, run by TCRdb on the multiplex PCR reads, gives a single entry per CDR3 protein. The sample shows roughly 400,000 distinct CDR3 sequences, about a sixth of them seen only once.

Sequenced material: peripheral blood. The chain has TRBV2 and TRBJ1-2, with 7 bases aligning to TRBD1. This sequence was found in a woman aged 18 to 35 with Graves' ophthalmopathy. The CDR3 region has the DNA TGTGCCAGCAGGCGCGTATTGGACAGGAGAGACTATGGCTACACCTTC. It translates to CASRRVLDRRDYGYTF.